The rows below give T cell receptor beta chains drawn from one sample of a study of T cells after yellow fever vaccination. One entry per CDR3 protein, called by TCRdb with MiXCR from the 5' RACE reads. This table holds about 400,000 distinct CDR3 sequences, roughly 6.2% found once. The source material was PBMCs, sampled 5 days after the yellow fever booster vaccination. These receptors originate from a man aged 25 to 40 who received the YFV17D yellow fever vaccine. Each CDR3 is given with its conserved first and last residue. Fields, in order: clone size, V gene, J gene, D gene, CDR3 protein, CDR3 DNA. D genes are given only for firm matches. A clone size is listed for some rows: how often the clone was seen (once, few, many), or a class if it is expanded.

many	TRBV11-2	TRBJ2-7	TRBD2	CASSPTRAGGIEQYF	TGTGCCAGCAGCCCGACTAGAGCGGGAGGGATTGAGCAGTACTTC
many	TRBV29-1	TRBJ1-1	NA	CSVGGQGGTEAFF	TGCAGCGTTGGGGGGCAGGGAGGGACTGAAGCTTTCTTT
few	TRBV20-1	TRBJ2-7	NA	CSASQGGSYEQYF	TGCAGTGCTAGTCAAGGCGGCTCCTACGAGCAGTACTTC
few	TRBV11-2	TRBJ1-3	NA	CASSLVGVPSGNTIYF	TGTGCCAGCAGCTTAGTGGGGGTTCCCTCTGGAAACACCATATATTTT
many	TRBV4-3	TRBJ2-5	NA	CASSQGPQGKTQETQYF	TGCGCCAGCAGCCAAGGACCCCAGGGAAAGACCCAAGAGACCCAGTACTTC
few	TRBV11-2	TRBJ1-6	TRBD1	CASRLYSGTGASPLHF	TGTGCCAGCAGATTATATAGTGGGACAGGGGCCTCACCCCTCCACTTT
NA	TRBV6-2/TRBV6-3	TRBJ2-1	NA	CASIKASPKSNEQFF	TGTGCCAGCATTAAAGCGTCACCGAAGTCCAATGAGCAGTTCTTC
NA	TRBV18	TRBJ1-5	NA	CASSPPTGPVNQPQHF	TGTGCCAGCTCACCACCCACAGGGCCGGTGAATCAGCCCCAGCATTTT
many	TRBV20-1	TRBJ2-7	TRBD2	CSASLAGYYEQYF	TGCAGTGCTAGTTTAGCGGGTTACTACGAGCAGTACTTC
many	TRBV12-3/TRBV12-4	TRBJ2-3	NA	CASSTRVVSTDTQYF	TGTGCCAGCAGTACCCGAGTTGTGAGCACAGATACGCAGTATTTT
many	TRBV3-1	TRBJ1-4	NA	CASSQDWANEKLFF	TGTGCCAGCAGCCAAGATTGGGCGAACGAAAAACTGTTTTTT
NA	TRBV5-1	TRBJ2-1	NA	CASRPPDAYNEQFF	TGCGCCAGCAGACCGCCGGACGCCTACAATGAGCAGTTCTTC
few	TRBV12-3/TRBV12-4	TRBJ2-3	NA	CASSLRGSDTQYF	TGTGCCAGCAGTCTGAGGGGGTCAGATACGCAGTATTTT
many	TRBV5-1	TRBJ1-1	TRBD1	CASSLGTGGSEAFF	TGCGCCAGCAGCTTAGGGACAGGGGGCTCTGAAGCTTTCTTT
NA	TRBV7-2	TRBJ2-1	NA	CASSLTTSWGGHEQFF	TGTGCCAGCAGCTTAACCACCTCGTGGGGGGGGCATGAGCAGTTCTTC
few	TRBV20-1	TRBJ2-3	NA	CSASYADTQYF	TGCAGTGCTAGTTACGCAGATACGCAGTATTTT
few	TRBV10-3	TRBJ2-6	TRBD2	CAIPREGTLSGANVLTF	TGTGCCATCCCGCGGGAGGGAACCTTATCTGGGGCCAACGTCCTGACTTTC
few	TRBV18	TRBJ1-1	NA	CASSPTAQAEAFF	TGTGCCAGCTCACCGACAGCTCAAGCGGAAGCTTTCTTT
few	TRBV20-1	TRBJ2-5	NA	CSVSWHEETQYF	TGCAGTGTTAGTTGGCACGAAGAGACCCAGTACTTC
NA	TRBV20-1	TRBJ1-6	NA	CSARPGTDNSPLHF	TGCAGTGCTAGACCCGGGACGGATAATTCACCCCTCCACTTT
few	TRBV19	TRBJ2-1	NA	CASSIIADLFNEQFF	TGTGCCAGTAGTATAATAGCGGACCTCTTCAATGAGCAGTTCTTC
NA	TRBV5-1	TRBJ2-5	NA	CASSLDGILYQETQYF	TGCGCCAGCAGCTTGGACGGAATCTTGTACCAAGAGACCCAGTACTTC
many	TRBV6-2/TRBV6-3	TRBJ2-7	NA	CASSATFITHEQYF	TGTGCCAGCAGTGCGACGTTTATAACCCACGAGCAGTACTTC
NA	TRBV25-1	TRBJ2-1	NA	CASSEDKRGGPRFF	TGTGCCAGCAGTGAGGACAAAAGAGGAGGGCCTAGGTTCTTC
many	TRBV7-2	TRBJ1-4	TRBD1	CASSPGTGNEKLFF	TGTGCCAGCAGCCCCGGGACAGGGAATGAAAAACTGTTTTTT
many	TRBV5-1	TRBJ2-1	TRBD2	CASSPITGTSGRNEQFF	TGCGCCAGCAGCCCTATAACCGGGACTAGCGGGAGAAATGAGCAGTTCTTC
NA	TRBV20-1	TRBJ2-7	TRBD2	CSAWPSGIYEQYF	TGCAGTGCGTGGCCTAGCGGTATTTACGAGCAGTACTTC
many	TRBV9	TRBJ1-6	TRBD1	CASSVGQHSPLHF	TGTGCCAGCAGCGTGGGACAGCATTCACCCCTCCACTTT
NA	TRBV21-1	TRBJ2-2	NA	CASSKEGRGVNRPNTGELFF	TGTGCCAGCAGCAAAGAGGGTAGGGGGGTGAACAGGCCGAACACCGGGGAGCTGTTTTTT
many	TRBV20-1	TRBJ2-3	NA	CSARAPFSSTDTQYF	TGCAGTGCTAGAGCCCCCTTCTCGAGCACAGATACGCAGTATTTT
few	TRBV30	TRBJ2-3	TRBD2	CAASGTSGVGAQYF	TGTGCCGCCTCCGGGACTAGCGGGGTCGGAGCGCAGTATTTT
NA	TRBV7-9	TRBJ2-7	NA	CASSSAFGGEQYF	TGTGCCAGCAGCTCCGCTTTTGGGGGCGAGCAGTACTTC
many	TRBV19	TRBJ2-1	TRBD2	CATSPPLASGRAYNEQFF	TGTGCCACCTCTCCTCCCCTCGCTAGCGGGAGGGCCTACAATGAGCAGTTCTTC
few	TRBV7-2	TRBJ2-4	TRBD2	CASRREGVGIQYF	TGTGCCAGCAGACGGGAGGGGGTGGGCATTCAGTACTTC
many	TRBV5-1	TRBJ2-5	TRBD2	CASSLWGGPREETQYF	TGCGCCAGCAGCTTGTGGGGAGGGCCGAGGGAAGAGACCCAGTACTTC
NA	TRBV7-2	TRBJ2-7	TRBD2	CASSNPLGTRSSYEQYF	TGTGCCAGCAGCAACCCCCTCGGGACTAGGTCATCCTACGAGCAGTACTTC
many	TRBV28	TRBJ1-2	NA	CASRWGANYGYTF	TGTGCCAGCAGGTGGGGGGCCAACTATGGCTACACCTTC
NA	TRBV23-1	TRBJ2-3	TRBD1	CASSQTGASWDTQYF	TGCGCCAGCAGTCAAACAGGGGCGAGTTGGGATACGCAGTATTTT
NA	TRBV20-1	TRBJ2-2	TRBD2	CCASFRSGTSTGELFF	TGCTGTGCTAGTTTTCGGTCCGGGACTAGCACCGGGGAGCTGTTTTTT
NA	TRBV29-1	TRBJ1-1	TRBD1	CSVRTGDHTEAFF	TGCAGCGTGAGGACAGGGGATCACACTGAAGCTTTCTTT
many	TRBV15	TRBJ2-2	NA	CATSRDTVVPGELFF	TGTGCCACCAGCAGAGATACTGTGGTGCCCGGGGAGCTGTTTTTT
many	TRBV7-8	TRBJ2-7	TRBD2	CASSLASPRGGTSGRSKAYEQYF	TGTGCCAGCAGCTTAGCGAGTCCTCGTGGGGGGACTAGCGGGAGGTCCAAGGCCTACGAGCAGTACTTC